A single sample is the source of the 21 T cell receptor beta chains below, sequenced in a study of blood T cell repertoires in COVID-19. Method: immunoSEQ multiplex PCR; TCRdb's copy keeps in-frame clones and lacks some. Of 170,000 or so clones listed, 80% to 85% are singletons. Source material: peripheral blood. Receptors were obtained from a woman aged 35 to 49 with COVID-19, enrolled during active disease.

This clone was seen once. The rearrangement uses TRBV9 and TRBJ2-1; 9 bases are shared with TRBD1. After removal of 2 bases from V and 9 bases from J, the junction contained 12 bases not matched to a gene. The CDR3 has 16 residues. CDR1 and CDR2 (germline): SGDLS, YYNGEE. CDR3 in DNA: TGTGCCAGCAGCGTTACAGGGGGCTCAATCCCTCGTGAGCAGTTCTTC. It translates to CASSVTGGSIPREQFF.

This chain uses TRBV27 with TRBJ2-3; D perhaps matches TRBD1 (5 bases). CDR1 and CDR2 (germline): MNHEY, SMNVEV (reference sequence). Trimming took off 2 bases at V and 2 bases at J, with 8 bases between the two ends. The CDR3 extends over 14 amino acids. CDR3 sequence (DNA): TGTGCCAGCAGTTTAAAGGGGTACACAGATACGCAGTATTTT. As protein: CASSLKGYTDTQYF.

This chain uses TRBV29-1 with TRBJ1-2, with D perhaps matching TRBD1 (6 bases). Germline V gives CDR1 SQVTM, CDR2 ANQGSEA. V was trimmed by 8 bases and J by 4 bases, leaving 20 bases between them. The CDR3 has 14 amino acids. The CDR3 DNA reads TGCAGCCTCCGAGAACAGGGAGGGATCTATGGCTACACCTTC. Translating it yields CSLREQGGIYGYTF.

CDR3 sequence: CASSPAPGGEQYF. The CDR3 DNA reads TGTGCCAGCAGCCCAGCTCCGGGTGGGGAGCAGTACTTC. The genes are TRBV7-2 and TRBJ2-7; no clear D. This CDR3 spans 13 amino acids. Germline-derived CDR1 and CDR2 are SGHTA and FQGNSA. With 5 bases removed from V and 7 bases from J, the gap between germline ends came to 15 bases.

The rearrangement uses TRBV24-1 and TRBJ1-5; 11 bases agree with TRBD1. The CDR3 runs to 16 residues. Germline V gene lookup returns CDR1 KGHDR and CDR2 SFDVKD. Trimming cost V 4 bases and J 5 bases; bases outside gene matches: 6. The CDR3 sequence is CATSDPGQGGDQPQHF. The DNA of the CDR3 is TGTGCCACCAGTGACCCGGGACAGGGGGGAGATCAGCCCCAGCATTTT.

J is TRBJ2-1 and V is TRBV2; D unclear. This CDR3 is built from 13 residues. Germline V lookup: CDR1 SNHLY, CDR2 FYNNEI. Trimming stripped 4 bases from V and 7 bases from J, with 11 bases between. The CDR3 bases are TGTGCCAGCAGTGGGTGGCACGGGAATGAGCAGTTCTTC. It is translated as CASSGWHGNEQFF.

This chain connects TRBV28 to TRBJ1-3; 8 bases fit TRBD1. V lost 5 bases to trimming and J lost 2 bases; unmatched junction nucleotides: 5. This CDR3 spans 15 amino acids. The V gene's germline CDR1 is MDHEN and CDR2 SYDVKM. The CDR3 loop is CASSRTGPAGNTIYF. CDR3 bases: TGTGCCAGCAGTCGGACAGGGCCGGCTGGAAACACCATATATTTT. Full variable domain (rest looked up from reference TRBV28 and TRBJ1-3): DVKVTQSSRYLVKRTGEKVFLECVQDMDHENMFWYRQDPGLGLRLIYFSYDVKMKEKGDIPEGYSVSREKKERFSLILESASTNQTSMYLCASSRTGPAGNTIYFGEGSWLTVV.

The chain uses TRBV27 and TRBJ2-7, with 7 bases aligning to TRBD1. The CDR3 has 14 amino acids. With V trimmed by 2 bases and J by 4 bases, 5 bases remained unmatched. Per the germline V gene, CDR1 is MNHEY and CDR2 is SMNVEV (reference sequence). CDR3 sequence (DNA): TGTGCCAGCAGTTTAAGACAGGGTGGTTACGAGCAGTACTTC. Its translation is CASSLRQGGYEQYF.

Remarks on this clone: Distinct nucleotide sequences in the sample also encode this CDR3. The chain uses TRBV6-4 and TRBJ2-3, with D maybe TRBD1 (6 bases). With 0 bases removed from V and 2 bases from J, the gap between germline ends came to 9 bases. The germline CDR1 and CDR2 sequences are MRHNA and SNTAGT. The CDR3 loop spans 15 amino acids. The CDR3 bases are TGTGCCAGCAGTGACTCAGGGGGATCCACAGATACGCAGTATTTT. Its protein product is CASSDSGGSTDTQYF.

The CDR3 sequence is CASSSRDRVSSPLHF. CDR3 sequence (DNA): TGTGCCAGCAGCTCCCGGGACAGGGTCAGTTCACCCCTCCACTTT. The J gene is TRBJ1-6, the V gene TRBV7-8; 9 bases are a match to TRBD1. The trim removed 4 bases at V and 9 bases at J, leaving 7 bases unmatched. Germline V gene data show CDR1 as SGHVS and CDR2 as FQNEAQ. This CDR3 spans 15 amino acids.

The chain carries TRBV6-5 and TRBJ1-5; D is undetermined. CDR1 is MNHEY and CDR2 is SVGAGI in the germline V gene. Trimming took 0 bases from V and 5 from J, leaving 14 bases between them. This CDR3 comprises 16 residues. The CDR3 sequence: CASSYSRPIRYQPQHF. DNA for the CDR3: TGTGCCAGCAGTTACTCGCGTCCAATTAGATATCAGCCCCAGCATTTT.

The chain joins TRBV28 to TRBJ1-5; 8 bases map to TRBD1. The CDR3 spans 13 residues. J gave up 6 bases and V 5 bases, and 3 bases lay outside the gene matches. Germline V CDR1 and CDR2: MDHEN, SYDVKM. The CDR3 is CASSTGGSQPQHF. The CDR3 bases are TGTGCCAGCAGTACAGGGGGAAGTCAGCCCCAGCATTTT.

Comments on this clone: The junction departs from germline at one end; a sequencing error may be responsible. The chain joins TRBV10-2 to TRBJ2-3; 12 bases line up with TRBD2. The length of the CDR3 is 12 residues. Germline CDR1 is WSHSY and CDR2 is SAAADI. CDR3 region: CASSDLAGGTKF. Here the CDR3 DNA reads TGCGCCAGCAGTGACCTAGCGGGGGGGACCAAATTT.

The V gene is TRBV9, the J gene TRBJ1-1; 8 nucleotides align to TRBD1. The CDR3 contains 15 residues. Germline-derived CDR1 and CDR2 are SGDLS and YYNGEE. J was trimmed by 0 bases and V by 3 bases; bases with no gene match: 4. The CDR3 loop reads CASSGQGALNTEAFF. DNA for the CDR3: TGTGCCAGCAGCGGTCAGGGGGCACTGAACACTGAAGCTTTCTTT.

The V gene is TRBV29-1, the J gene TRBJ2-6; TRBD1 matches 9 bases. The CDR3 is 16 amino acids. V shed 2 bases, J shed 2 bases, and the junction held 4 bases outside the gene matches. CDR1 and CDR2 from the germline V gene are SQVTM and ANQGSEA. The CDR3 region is CSVEIRTGAGANVLTF. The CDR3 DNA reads TGCAGCGTTGAAATCAGGACAGGGGCTGGGGCCAACGTCCTGACTTTC.

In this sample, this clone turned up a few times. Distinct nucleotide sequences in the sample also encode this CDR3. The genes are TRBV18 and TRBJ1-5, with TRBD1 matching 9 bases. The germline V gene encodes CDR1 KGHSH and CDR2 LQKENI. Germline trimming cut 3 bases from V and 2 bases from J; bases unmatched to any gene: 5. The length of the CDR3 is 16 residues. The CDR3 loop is CASSPTGGGGNQPQHF. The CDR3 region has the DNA TGTGCCAGCTCACCCACAGGGGGCGGGGGCAATCAGCCCCAGCATTTT.

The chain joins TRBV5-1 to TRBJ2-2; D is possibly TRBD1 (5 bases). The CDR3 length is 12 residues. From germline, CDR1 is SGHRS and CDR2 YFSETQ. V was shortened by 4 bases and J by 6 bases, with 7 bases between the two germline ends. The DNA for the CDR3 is TGCGCCAGCAGCAAAGGGGCCGGGGAGCTGTTTTTT. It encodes CASSKGAGELFF.

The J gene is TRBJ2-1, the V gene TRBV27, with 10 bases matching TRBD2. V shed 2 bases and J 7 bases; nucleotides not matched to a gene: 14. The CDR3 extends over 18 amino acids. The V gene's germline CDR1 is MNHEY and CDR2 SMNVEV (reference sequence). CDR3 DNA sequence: TGTGCCAGCAGTTTACGCCCCCCCCCTAGCGGGGGCTGTAATGAGCAGTTCTTC. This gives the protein CASSLRPPPSGGCNEQFF.

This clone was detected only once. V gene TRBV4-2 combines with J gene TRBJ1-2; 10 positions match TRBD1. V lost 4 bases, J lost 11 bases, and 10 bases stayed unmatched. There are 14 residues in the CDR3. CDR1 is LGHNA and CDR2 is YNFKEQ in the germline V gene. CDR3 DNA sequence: TGTGCCAGCAGCCCTACCAGGACAGGGGGGGTTTACACCTTC. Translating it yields CASSPTRTGGVYTF.

CDR3 sequence: CATSDFRRQDNYGYTF. The CDR3 region has the DNA TGTGCCACCAGTGACTTTCGGCGACAGGATAACTATGGCTACACCTTC. The chain couples TRBV24-1 to TRBJ1-2, with D tentatively TRBD1 (6 bases). CDR1 KGHDR and CDR2 SFDVKD come from the germline V gene. This CDR3 contains 16 residues. V gave up 4 bases and J gave up 1 base, with 15 bases separating them.

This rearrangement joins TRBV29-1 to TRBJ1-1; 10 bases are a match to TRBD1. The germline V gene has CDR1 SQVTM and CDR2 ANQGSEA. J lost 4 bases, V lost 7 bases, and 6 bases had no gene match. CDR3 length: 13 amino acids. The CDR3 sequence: CSGDRGWGTEAFF. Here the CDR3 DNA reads TGCAGCGGGGACAGGGGATGGGGCACTGAAGCTTTCTTT.